This is a list of T cell receptor beta chains from one sample in a study of blood T cell repertoires in COVID-19. Profiled with immunoSEQ multiplex PCR; TCRdb holds only in-frame clones, not every one. The sample consists of some 35,000 clones, roughly 78% of them appearing once. Sequenced sample: peripheral blood. Receptor source: a man older than 75 with active or convalescent COVID-19. Both conserved end residues are part of each CDR3. Each record gives: V gene, clone size, D gene, J gene, CDR3 protein, CDR3 DNA. A D gene is named only where the DNA matches it firmly. The size entry is marked missing in some rows and otherwise reads once, few, many or a size class.

TRBV9	once	NA	TRBJ2-1	CASSARAGGGYNEQFF	TGTGCCAGCAGCGCCAGGGCCGGGGGAGGTTACAATGAGCAGTTCTTC
TRBV6-5	once	TRBD2	TRBJ2-4	CASTLGGGRDIQYF	TGTGCCAGCACCCTCGGGGGGGGTAGGGACATTCAGTACTTC
TRBV5-1	NA	TRBD2	TRBJ2-5	CASSLAGGEETQYF	TGCGCCAGCAGCTTAGCGGGAGGGGAAGAGACCCAGTACTTC
TRBV19	NA	TRBD2	TRBJ2-2	CASSIRLAGATGELFF	TGTGCCAGTAGTATTCGGCTAGCGGGAGCAACCGGGGAGCTGTTTTTT
TRBV5-1	NA	TRBD1	TRBJ1-4	CASSSDRGSEKLFF	TGCGCCAGCAGTTCCGACAGGGGAAGTGAAAAACTGTTTTTT
TRBV12-3/TRBV12-4	NA	NA	TRBJ1-2	CASSLGGNYGYTF	TGTGCCAGCAGTTTGGGAGGCAACTATGGCTACACCTTC
TRBV5-1	medium-sized	NA	TRBJ2-7	CASSLEQGRGYEQYF	TGCGCCAGCAGCTTGGAACAGGGACGAGGCTACGAGCAGTACTTC
TRBV7-3	NA	NA	TRBJ2-2	CASSTEYGGELFF	TGTGCCAGCAGCACCGAGTATGGCGGGGAGCTGTTTTTT
TRBV5-1	NA	TRBD2	TRBJ2-5	CASSTLTSGSGETQYF	TGCGCCAGCAGCACCTTGACTAGCGGGAGTGGGGAGACCCAGTACTTC
TRBV5-1	NA	NA	TRBJ1-3	CASSYRGGSGNTIYF	TGCGCCAGCAGCTACAGAGGGGGATCTGGAAACACCATATATTTT
TRBV5-1	NA	TRBD1	TRBJ1-2	CASSLARDRVGGYTF	TGCGCCAGCAGCTTGGCCCGGGACAGGGTTGGTGGCTACACCTTC
TRBV5-4	once	TRBD2	TRBJ2-1	CASSLRREVNEQFF	TGTGCCAGCAGCTTAAGACGGGAGGTTAATGAGCAGTTCTTC
TRBV28	NA	TRBD1	TRBJ1-1	CASSPVDRGVTEAFF	TGTGCCAGCAGCCCCGTAGACAGGGGAGTCACTGAAGCTTTCTTT
TRBV6-2/TRBV6-3	NA	NA	TRBJ2-7	CASSLGSSTLYEQYF	TGTGCCAGCAGCCTCGGGTCCTCAACCTTATACGAGCAGTACTTC
TRBV18	once	NA	TRBJ1-5	CASSPGNNQLPQHF	TGTGCCAGCTCACCCGGGAATAATCAGCTGCCCCAGCATTTT
TRBV6-5	NA	NA	TRBJ1-1	CASSYTGQNTEAFF	TGTGCCAGCAGTTACACAGGGCAGAACACTGAAGCTTTCTTT
TRBV27	NA	TRBD1	TRBJ2-7	CASGTGETDEQYF	TGTGCCAGCGGGACAGGGGAGACGGACGAGCAGTACTTC
TRBV7-6	few	NA	TRBJ2-7	CASSLAQGGTYEQYF	TGTGCCAGCAGCTTAGCTCAGGGGGGAACCTACGAGCAGTACTTC
TRBV11-2	NA	TRBD2	TRBJ2-2	CASSYSAGANTGELFF	TGTGCCAGCAGCTACTCAGCGGGAGCGAACACCGGGGAGCTGTTTTTT
TRBV5-8	NA	TRBD2	TRBJ2-5	CASSLFGRETQYF	TGTGCCAGCAGCTTGTTCGGGAGGGAGACCCAGTACTTC
TRBV11-2	NA	NA	TRBJ1-3	CASSLTTETSGNTIYF	TGTGCCAGCAGCTTAACGACGGAGACCTCTGGAAACACCATATATTTT
TRBV3-1/TRBV3-2	once	TRBD1	TRBJ2-5	CASSHEWTGKETQYF	TGTGCCAGCAGCCACGAATGGACAGGGAAAGAGACCCAGTACTTC
TRBV5-4	NA	NA	TRBJ1-2	CASSPPSRRGYTF	TGTGCCAGCAGCCCCCCGTCCCGGAGAGGCTACACCTTC
TRBV7-2	NA	NA	TRBJ2-3	CASSPLVGADTQYF	TGTGCCAGCAGCCCCCTGGTGGGGGCCGATACGCAGTATTTT
TRBV11-2	NA	NA	TRBJ2-7	CASSVREDSFYEQYF	TGTGCCAGCAGCGTTCGTGAGGACAGTTTTTACGAGCAGTACTTC
TRBV28	once	NA	TRBJ1-4	CASRQNRIGRLFF	TGTGCCAGCAGGCAAAACAGGATTGGGCGACTGTTTTTT
TRBV7-9	NA	NA	TRBJ1-4	CASRSWAGEKLFF	TGTGCCAGCAGAAGCTGGGCTGGAGAAAAACTGTTTTTT
TRBV5-1	NA	NA	TRBJ1-6	CASRERDINNSPLHF	TGCGCCAGCAGGGAAAGGGACATTAATAATTCACCCCTCCACTTT
TRBV27	NA	NA	TRBJ2-7	CASSRDSSYEQYF	TGTGCCAGCAGTCGAGACAGCTCCTACGAGCAGTACTTC
TRBV4-2	NA	TRBD1	TRBJ1-1	CASSQVTGGTEAFF	TGTGCCAGCAGCCAAGTAACAGGGGGCACTGAAGCTTTCTTT
TRBV7-3	NA	TRBD1	TRBJ2-7	CASSLTGGPSYEQYF	TGTGCCAGCAGCTTAACAGGGGGCCCTTCCTACGAGCAGTACTTC
TRBV21-1	once	NA	TRBJ2-2	CASSSLAGGKTGELFF	TGTGCCAGCAGTTCACTAGCGGGAGGGAAGACCGGGGAGCTGTTTTTT
TRBV7-8	NA	NA	TRBJ2-1	CASSESWRRHNEQFF	TGTGCCAGCAGCGAAAGCTGGAGAAGGCACAATGAGCAGTTCTTC
TRBV11-2	NA	TRBD2	TRBJ2-1	CASTFGRAPYNEQFF	TGTGCCAGCACCTTCGGGAGGGCCCCCTACAATGAGCAGTTCTTC
TRBV10-3	NA	NA	TRBJ2-3	CAISESGTTSTDTQYF	TGTGCCATCAGTGAGTCCGGGACAACTAGCACAGATACGCAGTATTTT
TRBV6-2/TRBV6-3	NA	NA	TRBJ2-3	CASSYSRGWTDTQYF	TGTGCCAGCAGTTACTCGAGAGGGTGGACAGATACGCAGTATTTT
TRBV6-5	NA	TRBD1	TRBJ2-2	CASSSRTGGVGELFF	TGTGCCAGCAGTTCCCGGACAGGGGGGGTCGGGGAGCTGTTTTTT
TRBV3-1/TRBV3-2	NA	TRBD1	TRBJ1-4	CASSLGTGSGTKKLFF	TGTGCCAGCAGCCTGGGGACAGGGTCAGGGACGAAAAAACTGTTTTTT